This T cell receptor (beta chain) is drawn from a study of blood T cell repertoires in COVID-19. Germline lookup yields CDR1 MNHEY and CDR2 SVGAGI. This CDR3 is built from 12 residues. Trimming pared 1 base from V and 5 bases from J, leaving 6 bases between. Sequenced by immunoSEQ multiplex PCR; TCRdb stores in-frame clones only, minus some. Here the sample spans approximately 210,000 clones, 75% to 90% being singletons. The J gene is TRBJ2-7, the V gene TRBV6-5; tentative D call: TRBD1 (5 bases). Sequences were obtained from peripheral blood. The TCR originated in a woman in her 70s with active or convalescent COVID-19. The CDR3 spells CASSYWGDEQYF. The CDR3 DNA reads TGTGCCAGCAGTTACTGGGGCGACGAGCAGTACTTC.